The present T cell receptor (beta chain) was sequenced within a study of blood T cell repertoires in COVID-19. Whole-study context: Donors in the United States, Italy and Spain gave samples during acute or convalescent COVID-19. T cells, B-cell-depleted T cells, or PBMCs supplied cDNA or gDNA.

The germline CDR1 and CDR2 sequences are LGHNA and YNFKEQ. The CDR3 loop spans 14 amino acids. The V and J ends lost 4 bases and 0 bases, in that order; junction bases with no gene match: 2. In the original processing: Estimation of nucleated cell counts was performed using reference gene primer amplification. Measured with immunoSEQ multiplex PCR; TCRdb has only the in-frame clones, and not every one. That table is the source of V, J and clone size, and D and trimming were worked out from the DNA. The table has fewer than 120,000 clones, roughly 80% seen once; the top ten hold 15% to 20%. The chain recombines TRBV4-2 with TRBJ1-2, with 7 bases aligning to TRBD1. The sample taken for sequencing was peripheral blood. The TCR sequence derives from a woman aged 55-69 years with acute or convalescent COVID-19. The CDR3 sequence: CASSLTGTNYGYTF. Here the CDR3 DNA reads TGTGCCAGCAGCCTGACAGGGACTAACTATGGCTACACCTTC.